A selection of T cell receptor beta chains follows, all from one sample in a study of blood T cell repertoires in COVID-19. The method was immunoSEQ multiplex PCR; TCRdb's version includes in-frame clones alone and lacks a portion of them. Here the sample spans 120,000 to 150,000 clones, over 75% being singletons. What was sequenced was PBMCs or T cells enriched from blood (not recorded which). These receptors were collected from a woman in her thirties with acute COVID-19. The CDR3 runs from the conserved cysteine through the conserved F or W. A D gene is named only where the DNA matches it firmly. Part of the rows lack a size; the others show once, few, many or a class for expanded clones.

D	J	V	size	CDR3	DNA
NA	TRBJ2-1	TRBV5-1	NA	CASSLEGVRNEQFF	TGCGCCAGCAGCTTAGAGGGCGTCCGCAATGAGCAGTTCTTC
TRBD1	TRBJ2-2	TRBV25-1	NA	CASGVWGRQGASGELFF	TGTGCCAGCGGGGTATGGGGTCGACAGGGGGCAAGCGGGGAGCTGTTTTTT
NA	TRBJ1-2	TRBV6-1	once	CASSEGQQGRMDGYTF	TGTGCCAGCAGTGAAGGCCAACAGGGAAGGATGGATGGCTACACCTTC
NA	TRBJ2-6	TRBV6-5	NA	CASSPVSGANVLTF	TGTGCCAGCAGTCCGGTTTCTGGGGCCAACGTCCTGACTTTC
NA	TRBJ2-1	TRBV7-9	NA	CASSLVEGGEQFF	TGTGCCAGCAGCTTAGTGGAGGGAGGTGAGCAGTTCTTC
NA	TRBJ2-3	TRBV2	NA	CASVVGVFTDTQYF	TGTGCCAGCGTGGTGGGAGTTTTTACAGATACGCAGTATTTT
NA	TRBJ1-2	TRBV28	once	CASSETTANYGYTF	TGTGCCAGCAGTGAAACAACAGCTAACTATGGCTACACCTTC
TRBD2	TRBJ2-7	TRBV28	once	CASSLYLGLAGSFSYEQYF	TGTGCCAGCAGTTTATACTTGGGACTAGCGGGATCCTTCTCCTACGAGCAGTACTTC
TRBD1	TRBJ1-1	TRBV7-9	NA	CASSWTGGGTEAFF	TGTGCCAGCAGCTGGACAGGGGGTGGCACTGAAGCTTTCTTT
TRBD1	TRBJ1-6	TRBV10-3	NA	CAISASRGSYNSPLHF	TGTGCCATCAGTGCGTCCAGGGGGTCCTATAATTCACCCCTCCACTTT
NA	TRBJ1-4	TRBV28	NA	CASSFAGFLVQAFTATNEKLFF	TGTGCCAGCAGTTTTGCAGGGTTCTTGGTGCAGGCTTTTACAGCAACTAATGAAAAACTGTTTTTT
NA	TRBJ2-5	TRBV10-3	NA	CAISPGTGVETQYF	TGTGCCATCAGCCCCGGGACTGGCGTGGAGACCCAGTACTTC
TRBD2	TRBJ2-7	TRBV19	NA	CASSIRASGPYEQYF	TGTGCCAGTAGTATTAGGGCTAGCGGTCCCTACGAGCAGTACTTC
TRBD2	TRBJ2-5	TRBV7-2	NA	CASSLNFGLAGVETQYF	TGTGCCAGCAGCCTAAATTTCGGACTAGCGGGAGTAGAGACCCAGTACTTC
NA	TRBJ1-3	TRBV28	NA	CASTPRSTGNTIYF	TGTGCCAGCACCCCGCGGTCAACTGGAAACACCATATATTTT
TRBD1	TRBJ2-3	TRBV2	NA	CATTGDSTDTQYF	TGTGCCACCACAGGGGACAGCACAGATACGCAGTATTTT
TRBD1	TRBJ1-5	TRBV9	NA	CASSVGQGNQPQHF	TGTGCCAGCAGCGTAGGACAGGGGAATCAGCCCCAGCATTTT
TRBD2	TRBJ2-7	TRBV7-6	NA	CASSPGLETYEQYF	TGTGCCAGCAGCCCAGGACTAGAGACCTACGAGCAGTACTTC
NA	TRBJ1-2	TRBV9	NA	CASSVDSWGLGYGYTF	TGTGCCAGCAGCGTAGACTCGTGGGGCCTGGGGTATGGCTACACCTTC
NA	TRBJ1-4	TRBV6-5	once	CASTKVQGWNEKLFF	TGTGCCAGCACCAAGGTGCAGGGGTGGAATGAAAAACTGTTTTTT
TRBD1	TRBJ1-5	TRBV5-6	NA	CASSNSRDRGGNQPQHF	TGTGCCAGCAGCAACTCCCGGGACAGGGGGGGAAATCAGCCCCAGCATTTT
NA	TRBJ1-1	TRBV6-6	NA	CASSYAEANTEAFF	TGTGCCAGCAGTTACGCGGAGGCGAACACTGAAGCTTTCTTT
TRBD1	TRBJ1-5	TRBV2	NA	CASRSGQGSDQPQHF	TGTGCCAGCAGATCGGGACAGGGATCGGATCAGCCCCAGCATTTT
NA	TRBJ2-3	TRBV2	NA	CASSDTQGGDTQYF	TGTGCCAGCAGTGATACCCAGGGAGGAGATACGCAGTATTTT
NA	TRBJ1-4	TRBV2	NA	CASTGSTNEKLFF	TGTGCCAGCACAGGGTCCACTAATGAAAAACTGTTTTTT
NA	TRBJ1-3	TRBV28	NA	CASSLRVLAGNTIYF	TGTGCCAGCAGTTTACGGGTTCTAGCTGGAAACACCATATATTTT
NA	TRBJ2-2	TRBV30	NA	CAWSASTYTGELFF	TGTGCCTGGAGTGCCTCTACCTACACCGGGGAGCTGTTTTTT
TRBD2	TRBJ2-3	TRBV2	once	CASSGTSGRAPPDTQYF	TGTGCCAGCAGCGGGACTAGCGGGAGGGCCCCCCCAGATACGCAGTATTTT
NA	TRBJ1-5	TRBV24-1	NA	CATSDRWQGSGQPQHF	TGTGCCACCAGTGATCGGTGGCAGGGAAGTGGTCAGCCCCAGCATTTT
NA	TRBJ1-4	TRBV18	NA	CASSPTGTVEKLFF	TGTGCCAGCTCACCGACAGGAACGGTGGAAAAACTGTTTTTT
TRBD2	TRBJ2-7	TRBV7-7	NA	CASSPSGSVEQYF	TGTGCTAGCAGCCCAAGCGGGAGTGTCGAGCAGTACTTC
TRBD2	TRBJ2-1	TRBV30	NA	CAWGLAGGQYYNEQFF	TGTGCCTGGGGACTAGCGGGAGGACAGTACTACAATGAGCAGTTCTTC
TRBD1	TRBJ1-5	TRBV18	NA	CASSLGTGDQPQHF	TGTGCCAGCTCACTTGGGACAGGGGACCAGCCCCAGCATTTT
TRBD2	TRBJ2-7	TRBV5-1	once	CASSLEVTSGTYEQYF	TGCGCCAGCAGCTTGGAAGTGACTAGCGGTACCTACGAGCAGTACTTC
TRBD1	TRBJ1-2	TRBV19	NA	CASSTPGQRHGYTF	TGTGCCAGTAGTACCCCGGGACAGCGACATGGCTACACCTTC
NA	TRBJ2-1	TRBV27	NA	CASSSTSGESYNEQFF	TGTGCCAGCAGTTCTACGTCGGGAGAGTCCTACAATGAGCAGTTCTTC
NA	TRBJ2-5	TRBV27	NA	CASRDSGGQETQYF	TGTGCCAGCAGAGATAGCGGAGGCCAAGAGACCCAGTACTTC
NA	TRBJ1-3	TRBV6-5	NA	CASSSDRFVGNTIYF	TGTGCCAGCAGTTCCGACAGGTTCGTTGGAAACACCATATATTTT
NA	TRBJ1-2	TRBV28	NA	CASSSDPTPGTF	TGTGCCAGCAGTTCAGACCCTACGCCAGGCACCTTC
NA	TRBJ2-2	TRBV18	NA	CASSPPTAQGSTTGELFF	TGTGCCAGCTCACCACCGACTGCACAAGGCTCCACAACCGGGGAGCTGTTTTTT
NA	TRBJ2-3	TRBV10-3	NA	CATSPSRAGTDTQYF	TGTGCCACCTCACCCAGCAGGGCGGGCACAGATACGCAGTATTTT
TRBD1	TRBJ1-2	TRBV9	NA	CASSEGGVTGYTF	TGTGCCAGCAGCGAAGGGGGCGTTACCGGCTACACCTTC
NA	TRBJ2-1	TRBV15	few	CATSRDRLTLEYNEQFF	TGTGCCACCAGCAGAGATAGATTGACGCTAGAATACAATGAGCAGTTCTTC
NA	TRBJ2-3	TRBV27	once	CASSEGPGLGNTQYF	TGTGCCAGCAGTGAAGGACCAGGGTTGGGGAATACGCAGTATTTT
TRBD1	TRBJ1-6	TRBV30	NA	CAWSQRGTGDETLHF	TGTGCCTGGAGCCAAAGGGGGACAGGGGATGAAACCCTCCACTTT
TRBD1	TRBJ1-4	TRBV10-2	NA	CASTDRGSEKLFF	TGCGCCAGCACCGACAGGGGGAGTGAAAAACTGTTTTTT
TRBD2	TRBJ2-5	TRBV6-1	NA	CASSAGTSGIGWETQYF	TGTGCCAGCAGTGCCGGGACTAGCGGGATAGGCTGGGAGACCCAGTACTTC
TRBD1	TRBJ1-5	TRBV6-2/TRBV6-3	NA	CASSYSWDRGNQPQHF	TGTGCCAGCAGTTACAGTTGGGACAGGGGGAATCAGCCCCAGCATTTT
TRBD1	TRBJ1-6	TRBV9	NA	CASAAGTDNSPLHF	TGTGCCAGCGCAGCCGGGACAGATAATTCACCCCTCCACTTT
TRBD1	TRBJ1-2	TRBV10-3	NA	CATDRTGERKGYTF	TGTGCCACCGATAGGACAGGGGAGAGGAAGGGCTACACCTTC
TRBD1	TRBJ2-7	TRBV11-2	few	CASSLGTVPYEQYF	TGTGCCAGCAGCCTCGGGACAGTACCCTACGAGCAGTACTTC
TRBD1	TRBJ1-3	TRBV2	NA	CAGGTDRSGNTIYF	TGTGCCGGAGGGACAGACAGATCTGGAAACACCATATATTTT
NA	TRBJ1-6	TRBV27	NA	CASSLSKQGMAPLHF	TGTGCCAGCAGTTTATCGAAGCAGGGGATGGCGCCCCTCCACTTT
TRBD2	TRBJ2-1	TRBV27	NA	CASSVSGGYNEQFF	TGTGCCAGCAGTGTAAGCGGGGGCTACAATGAGCAGTTCTTC